A selection of T cell receptor beta chains follows, all from one sample in a study of blood T cell repertoires in COVID-19. Profiled with immunoSEQ multiplex PCR; TCRdb holds only in-frame clones, not every one. The table shows some 220,000 clones, with more than 80% occurring only once. The sample comprised peripheral blood. The receptors were gathered from a woman aged 25 to 39 with COVID-19, enrolled during active disease. Each CDR3 is given with its conserved first and last residue. A D gene is named only where the DNA matches it firmly. Clone size appears in some rows only: once, few, many, or a class for an expanded clone.

J | size | D | V | DNA | CDR3
TRBJ2-5 | . | . | TRBV15 | TGTGCCGCCCGGCAGGGGATACAAGAGACCCAGTACTTC | CAARQGIQETQYF
TRBJ2-4 | . | . | TRBV2 | TGTGCCAGCGGAGGGGGGGGCATAGCCAAAAACATTCAGTACTTC | CASGGGGIAKNIQYF
TRBJ1-5 | . | . | TRBV7-3 | TGTGCCAGCAGCTTACAGGAGGGCCAGCCCCAGCATTTT | CASSLQEGQPQHF
TRBJ2-1 | once | . | TRBV27 | TGTGCCAGCAGTTCACAGTTTAATGAGCAGTTCTTC | CASSSQFNEQFF
TRBJ2-6 | . | . | TRBV11-3 | TGTGCCAGCAGCCCCTCGGGGGTAACTGGGGCCAACGTCCTGACTTTC | CASSPSGVTGANVLTF
TRBJ1-1 | . | . | TRBV7-3 | TGTGCCAGCAGCTTATATTCCGACACTGAAGCTTTCTTT | CASSLYSDTEAFF
TRBJ1-2 | . | TRBD1 | TRBV5-4 | TGTGCCAGCAGCTTGGACAGGGGCGGCTACACCTTC | CASSLDRGGYTF
TRBJ1-4 | . | . | TRBV30 | TGTGCCTGGAGTGGAAGGTCAGGCGAAAAACTGTTTTTT | CAWSGRSGEKLFF
TRBJ2-2 | . | TRBD1 | TRBV9 | TGTGCCAGCAGCGTCTTGGACAGGGGGCCGACCGGGGAGCTGTTTTTT | CASSVLDRGPTGELFF
TRBJ1-1 | . | TRBD1 | TRBV6-2/TRBV6-3 | TGTGCCAGCAGTCCCGACAGGGGGAACACTGAAGCTTTCTTT | CASSPDRGNTEAFF
TRBJ2-7 | . | . | TRBV4-3 | TGCGCCAGCAGCCAGGTTCGAGGCGAGCAGTACTTC | CASSQVRGEQYF
TRBJ2-1 | . | TRBD2 | TRBV13 | TGTGCCAGCAGCTCATCCCCCGGGACTAGCGGTGACAATGAGCAGTTCTTC | CASSSSPGTSGDNEQFF
TRBJ2-5 | . | . | TRBV7-2 | TGTGCCAGCAGCTTAGTAGTGGTCCCTGAGGGGGACCAAGAGACCCAGTACTTC | CASSLVVVPEGDQETQYF
TRBJ1-4 | . | . | TRBV19 | TGTGCCAGTAGTGAGACAGGTCGTATAGCGGGTGAAAAACTGTTTTTT | CASSETGRIAGEKLFF
TRBJ2-2 | . | TRBD2 | TRBV9 | TGTGCCAGCAGCACCCGCCCAACAGCGGGGGGGACTGGCACCGGGGAGCTGTTTTTT | CASSTRPTAGGTGTGELFF
TRBJ2-7 | . | TRBD1 | TRBV24-1 | TGTGCCACCAGCCATCCGGGACAGGGTAGGGGCGAGCAGTACTTC | CATSHPGQGRGEQYF
TRBJ2-7 | . | TRBD1 | TRBV6-6 | TGTGCCAGCAGTTACCGAGGGGGCCCCTACGAGCAGTACTTC | CASSYRGGPYEQYF
TRBJ2-3 | . | TRBD2 | TRBV7-6 | TGTGCCAGCAGCACTCTAGCGGGAGAAGTTGGCACAGATACGCAGTATTTT | CASSTLAGEVGTDTQYF
TRBJ1-1 | . | TRBD1 | TRBV9 | TGTGCCAGCAGCGCTGGGGACAGCATGAACACTGAAGCTTTCTTT | CASSAGDSMNTEAFF
TRBJ2-2 | . | . | TRBV7-2 | TGTGCCAGCATCCAGCTCGGGGTTACCGGGGAGCTGTTTTTT | CASIQLGVTGELFF
TRBJ1-5 | . | . | TRBV19 | TGTGCCAGTAGTATAAGGCCGGGGGGTGATCAGCCCCAGCATTTT | CASSIRPGGDQPQHF
TRBJ2-1 | few | TRBD2 | TRBV27 | TGTGCCAGCAGTTTAACTAGCGCTTACAATGAGCAGTTCTTC | CASSLTSAYNEQFF
TRBJ2-7 | . | TRBD1 | TRBV7-8 | TGTGCCAGCAGCTTCCGACAGGGGGCCTCCGAGCAGTACTTC | CASSFRQGASEQYF
TRBJ1-2 | few | . | TRBV19 | TGTGCCAGTAGTATAGAATTGACTCAGCCTTTTTACACCTTC | CASSIELTQPFYTF
TRBJ2-2 | few | TRBD2 | TRBV5-1 | TGCGCCAGCAGCTTGGTAGCGGGGTACACCGGGGAGCTGTTTTTT | CASSLVAGYTGELFF
TRBJ2-7 | . | . | TRBV6-5 | TGTGCCAGCAGTTCCACCCTATTTGGGGCCCGGCAGTACTTC | CASSSTLFGARQYF
TRBJ2-5 | . | TRBD2 | TRBV6-6 | TGTGCCAGCAGTCCGCCGACTAGCGGGAGAGAGACCCAGTACTTC | CASSPPTSGRETQYF
TRBJ1-3 | once | TRBD1 | TRBV6-5 | TGTGCCAGCAATGCAGGGGGCATCTCTGGAAACACCATATATTTT | CASNAGGISGNTIYF
TRBJ1-1 | . | TRBD1 | TRBV3-1/TRBV3-2 | TGTGCCAGCAGCCAACCGCCAGGGGGAGAAGCTTTCTTT | CASSQPPGGEAFF
TRBJ2-1 | . | TRBD1 | TRBV3-1/TRBV3-2 | TGTGCCAGCAGCCGCGGGACAGGGGCCTACAATGAGCAGTTCTTC | CASSRGTGAYNEQFF
TRBJ1-4 | . | . | TRBV5-1 | TGCGCCAGCGGTCTAGGGGACTATGCAACTAATGAAAAACTGTTTTTT | CASGLGDYATNEKLFF